This TCR beta chain was profiled in a study of T cell responses to AZD1222 COVID-19 vaccine. Findings and caveats of the study: Baseline testing showed seropositivity in only six AZD1222 recipients. Among the donors, most were white British and more were female, and clonal diversity was possibly underestimated.

On this clone: The antigen is not known.

CDR1 and CDR2 (germline): SQVTM, ANQGSEA. Trimming cost V 4 bases and J 2 bases, with 11 bases left between them. CDR3 length equals 13 residues. This table comes from immunoSEQ multiplex PCR, and its TCRdb copy is limited to in-frame clones, with some not included. The table includes approximately 150,000 clones, almost 95% detected once. The clonotype was recovered from an adult who received the AZD1222 COVID-19 vaccine. This chain joins TRBV29-1 and TRBJ1-2, with no clear D. Material: peripheral blood, obtained 28 days after the second AZD1222 dose. CDR3 DNA sequence: TGCAGCGTTGGATACGGTACCAACTATGGCTACACCTTC. This encodes CSVGYGTNYGYTF.